This paragraph reports one T cell receptor beta chain. This sample stems from a study of blood T cell repertoires in COVID-19. Study in general: T cells, B-cell-depleted T cells, or PBMCs provided the cDNA or gDNA that served as material.

Per the authors' pipeline: The authors estimated nucleated cell counts from reference gene primer amplification. TCRdb keeps only in-frame clones here, not all; method: immunoSEQ multiplex PCR. That table supplies the V and J calls and clone size; D and trimming were determined from the DNA. The sample carries about 230,000 clones, around 81% recorded once. A Seattle source enrolled patients during active infection and followed them longitudinally. V lost 4 bases, J lost 6 bases, and 12 bases stayed unmatched. The CDR3 runs to 16 residues. CDR1 and CDR2 (germline): KGHDR, SFDVKD. V and J are TRBV24-1 and TRBJ2-3; the match to TRBD1 covers 7 bases. Sequencing input: peripheral blood. The clonotype originates from a woman older than 75 with COVID-19, enrolled during active disease. CDR3 coding DNA: TGTGCCACCAGTGACTCCGGGACAGTTGCAATTGATACGCAGTATTTT. It specifies CATSDSGTVAIDTQYF.